This record looks at one T cell receptor (beta chain) sequence and its context. The antigen it recognizes is unknown. Per-base quality was not reported, and no clone a single base away is much larger than it. CD8 naive samples were CD45RO-negative cells positively selected for CCR7, giving a CD45RA+CCR7+ population that excluded TemRA cells. Healthy HIV-negative adults with no recently reported acute infections or vaccinations were included as donors. Only Caucasian adults living in Nashville, Tennessee, USA were represented among the donors. Blood was collected by leukapheresis, and PBMCs were isolated by Ficoll-Histopaque density gradient centrifugation and then cryopreserved in liquid nitrogen vapor phase. Analytical flow cytometry was used to check the purity and quantity of each magnetically sorted T cell population. Each sorted fraction had its genomic DNA isolated and then quantified by UV absorbance on a Nanodrop 2000c.

These data belong to a study of shared clonotypes between healthy human individuals (dated by TCRdb to 2018 to 2021). In the study overall: A couple of women and a few men aged 18 to 49 years were included in the cohort. Per donor, three plates each were used for CD4 naive and CD4 memory, two for CD8 naive, and one for CD8 memory. To estimate repertoire size and how much clonotype sharing occurs between individuals, the study deeply sequenced the blood TCR repertoires of roughly 5 healthy adults. Libraries were prepared and TCR repertoires were sequenced by different laboratories using diverse techniques, in order to increase sequencing depth and limit assay-specific biases. Leukapheresis yielded between about 0.85 and 10 billion PBMCs per donor.

V sheds 6 bases and J sheds 4 bases, leaving 15 bases between their ends. The CDR3 sequence holds 14 residues, the cysteine and phenylalanine included. This entry keeps only the CDR3 DNA: 42 bases, framed from base 1. CDR1 MNHNS and CDR2 SASEGT were looked up in the germline V gene. Paper-wide results and their limitations: The genetic and exposure-history diversity represented was limited by the small number of donors. Rarefaction of sorted-subset datasets indicated incomplete sequencing despite the large sequencing depth. About 4.5% of naive CD4, 3% to 3.5% of naive CD8, around 2.3% of memory CD4, and less than 0.45% of memory CD8 clonotypes were shared across four donors. Compared with non-shared clonotypes, the clonotypes found in all four sorted-subset donors had higher generation probabilities. Pairwise subsampling led to the expectation that sequencing depth would affect the degree of clonotype sharing among donors. Only blood was sampled, and tissue TCR repertoires likely differ from those in blood. Larger estimated clonotype richness was generally found for naive subsets than for memory subsets.

Using the deep immunoSEQ assay, TCR CDR3 regions were amplified from genomic DNA by multiplex PCR. For each cell subset, the extracted genomic DNA was distributed evenly across all wells of several immunoSEQ 96-well plates, and each plate served as one replicate. For sorted subsets, about 0.2 ug genomic DNA, equal to approximately 30,000 T cell genomes, was loaded into each replicate PCR. The purified libraries were quantified using a Qubit 3.0 fluorometer, sized with a Bioanalyzer 2100, and then quantified again using the KAPA Library Quantification kit. Every immunoSEQ 96-well plate was sequenced on a separate single-read 150-cycle Illumina NextSeq 550 flow cell. The paper's data handling went like this. Because the immunoSEQ output held only junctional sequences and lacked quality scores, the filtering could not match the filtering applied to full-length reads. To assign V/J genes and CDR3, sequences were annotated using PyIR, a Python wrapper for IgBLAST v1.9, with IMGT germline references. Reads were removed for weak V/J assignments (E-value above 1e-6), missing CDR3, stop codons, out-of-frame junctions, or ambiguous translated residues. V3J clonotypes were defined as sequences sharing an identical inferred V gene, J gene, and CDR3 amino acid sequence. Percentage overlap between repertoires was computed as shared unique clonotypes divided by the size of the smaller repertoire. Richness of each repertoire was evaluated using RTK rarefaction, the Chao1 estimator, and Recon v2.1 estimates of unobserved clonotypes. OLGA was used to compute generation probabilities for all TCRbeta clonotypes that the gDNA method yielded from a few donors. In its TCRdb copy, this immuneACCESS table keeps in-frame sequences only and misses some clones. Where compared with another copy, unresolved V genes explain less than half of these, and the others have no known cause. Clone size and the V and J calls come from that table; the DNA yielded D and trimming. The sample profile shows 660,000 or so clones; roughly 96% of them were found once. Of the sample, 0.095% to 0.13% is held by the ten largest clones.

The receptor's source is a woman aged 25 to 39 in good health. The sequenced material came from naive CD8+ T cells sorted from blood. The sample's cell subset or site label is to be understood as: CD45RA+CCR7+. The sequence links TRBV6-1 to TRBJ1-1, with a weak D call of TRBD1 (6 bases match). The encoded CDR3 is CASSVNQGFTEAFF. Read as DNA, the sequence is TGTGCCAGCAGCGTAAATCAGGGGTTCACTGAAGCTTTCTTT.